These T cell receptor beta chains were read from a single sample in a study of PD-1 blockade in classical Hodgkin lymphoma. Method: immunoSEQ multiplex PCR; TCRdb's copy keeps in-frame clones and lacks some. There are fewer than 100,000 clones in the sample; roughly 92% occur only once, and 2.5% to 3% lies in the top ten. This material consisted of peripheral blood mononuclear cells (PBMCs), taken at baseline. Receptors were obtained from a human donor with classical Hodgkin lymphoma. The CDR3 runs from the conserved cysteine through the conserved F or W. A D gene is named only where the DNA matches it firmly.

J: TRBJ1-1
D: .
V: TRBV6-6
CDR3: CASRVGGQNTEAFF

J: TRBJ2-2
D: .
V: TRBV11-2
CDR3: CASSLNGGDGTGELFF

J: TRBJ2-7
D: TRBD2
V: TRBV4-1
CDR3: CASSQFQSGRPNSYEQYF

J: TRBJ2-3
D: .
V: TRBV5-8
CDR3: CASSLFQGFTDTQYF

J: TRBJ1-4
D: .
V: TRBV9
CDR3: CASSAQGLANEKLFF

J: TRBJ1-4
D: TRBD1
V: TRBV6-6
CDR3: CASSSYRGENEKLFF

J: TRBJ2-3
D: .
V: TRBV6-5
CDR3: CASRMDYPSTDTQYF

J: TRBJ2-7
D: .
V: TRBV6-5
CDR3: CASSYDKSSYEQYF

J: TRBJ1-1
D: .
V: TRBV6-1
CDR3: CASTDLTGLTEAFF

J: TRBJ2-7
D: .
V: TRBV13
CDR3: CASSSHVGLSYEQYF

J: TRBJ1-5
D: .
V: TRBV7-9
CDR3: CASSPSWDTIQPQHF

J: TRBJ1-3
D: .
V: TRBV7-5
CDR3: CARRPKDEPGNTIYF

J: TRBJ2-7
D: TRBD1
V: TRBV9
CDR3: CASSVGQGAFSYEQYF

J: TRBJ2-7
D: TRBD2
V: TRBV6-4
CDR3: CASSENAGGPYEQYF

J: TRBJ2-3
D: .
V: TRBV6-4
CDR3: CASSVTISTDTQYF

J: TRBJ1-5
D: TRBD1
V: TRBV2
CDR3: CASRRTGRVDQPQHF

J: TRBJ1-2
D: .
V: TRBV27
CDR3: CASSETEQGNYGYTF

J: TRBJ1-5
D: .
V: TRBV6-6
CDR3: CASSLEGRTQPQHF

J: TRBJ2-1
D: TRBD2
V: TRBV30
CDR3: CAWSASGVYNEQFF

J: TRBJ1-4
D: .
V: TRBV27
CDR3: CASSDRKGGEKLFF

J: TRBJ2-1
D: TRBD2
V: TRBV6-4
CDR3: CASSPSGSPYNEQFF

J: TRBJ2-7
D: TRBD1
V: TRBV27
CDR3: CASSSGQGYSYEQYF

J: TRBJ1-5
D: .
V: TRBV5-1
CDR3: CASSLDRGMGPQHF

J: TRBJ2-1
D: TRBD1
V: TRBV5-1
CDR3: CASSLGQGARGEQFF

J: TRBJ2-5
D: .
V: TRBV19
CDR3: CASSPREETQYF

J: TRBJ2-3
D: .
V: TRBV29-1
CDR3: CSVRLLRDTQYF

J: TRBJ2-7
D: TRBD2
V: TRBV4-1
CDR3: CASSQAGAGGHYEQYF

J: TRBJ2-7
D: .
V: TRBV11-2
CDR3: CASSLGGGEQYF

J: TRBJ2-7
D: TRBD2
V: TRBV7-9
CDR3: CASSLGPTSGSSYEQYF

J: TRBJ1-1
D: TRBD1
V: TRBV9
CDR3: CASRRGQGETEAFF

J: TRBJ1-2
D: .
V: TRBV28
CDR3: CASSWTAPRHGYTF